Each of the 30 T cell receptor beta chains below was sequenced from the same sample in a study of blood T cell repertoires in COVID-19. Repertoires were generated with immunoSEQ multiplex PCR, while TCRdb's copy carries only in-frame clones and drops some. The sample carries 250,000 to 300,000 clones, 75% to 90% recorded once. Sequenced material: peripheral blood. These receptors were collected from a woman between 70 and 85 years old with COVID-19, enrolled during active disease.

The chain combines TRBV28 with TRBJ1-1, with D tentatively TRBD1 (5 bases). Per germline, CDR1 MDHEN and CDR2 SYDVKM. Trimming shortened V by 6 bases and J by 6 bases, and 20 bases separated the two germline ends. The CDR3 length is 15 residues. CDR3 sequence reads: CASRGTGTKFAEAFF. DNA for the CDR3: TGTGCCAGCAGGGGTACCGGGACTAAGTTCGCTGAAGCTTTCTTT.

The rearrangement joins TRBV12-3 or TRBV12-4 to TRBJ1-1, with D possibly matching TRBD1 (5 bases). This CDR3 is 13 amino acids long. The germline V and J ends were trimmed by 0 bases and 11 bases, with 13 bases remaining between them. The CDR3 loop reads CASSLALGGVAFF. The CDR3 nucleotides read TGTGCCAGCAGTTTAGCGCTTGGGGGGGTTGCTTTCTTT.

The J gene is TRBJ1-2, the V gene TRBV28, with D maybe TRBD1 (5 bases). The CDR3 extends over 14 amino acids. Germline CDR1 MDHEN, CDR2 SYDVKM. Trimming took off 7 bases at V and 7 bases at J, with 19 bases between the two ends. CDR3 bases: TGTGCCAGCATACGCCGGGGGATTCAGTTTGGCTACACCTTC. It yields the protein CASIRRGIQFGYTF.

This clone showed up just once. The chain recombines TRBV30 with TRBJ1-2; 11 bases fit TRBD1. The CDR3 has 15 residues. Per the germline V gene, CDR1 is GTSNPN and CDR2 is SVGIG (reference sequence). The V gene end was trimmed by 0 bases and the J gene end by 7 bases; junction bases not matched to a gene: 7. For the CDR3, the DNA is TGTGCCTGGAGTGTACAAGGACAGGGGGCAGTTGGCTACACCTTC. This encodes CAWSVQGQGAVGYTF.

The chain carries TRBV10-3 and TRBJ2-1; weak D call: TRBD2 (6 bases). In germline, CDR1 is ENHRY, CDR2 SYGVKD. V lost 5 bases and J 1 base, leaving 9 bases between the germline ends. This CDR3 region has 14 residues. CDR3 protein: CAISPGESYNEQFF. Here the CDR3 DNA reads TGTGCCATCAGTCCGGGGGAATCCTACAATGAGCAGTTCTTC.

The chain combines TRBV19 with TRBJ2-7, with 11 bases aligning to TRBD1. CDR1 and CDR2 from the germline V gene are LNHDA and SQIVND (reference sequence). V gave up 4 bases and J gave up 6 bases; unmatched junction bases: 5. This CDR3 region has 14 residues. The CDR3 loop reads CASSTQDRGLEQYF. DNA for the CDR3: TGTGCCAGTAGTACCCAGGACAGGGGGCTCGAGCAGTACTTC.

The rearrangement joins TRBV5-1 to TRBJ1-6; the match to TRBD1 covers 7 bases. Losses at the gene ends were 4 bases for V and 10 bases for J; bases not matched to a gene: 8. The CDR3 is 14 amino acids. Germline CDR1 reads SGHRS; CDR2 reads YFSETQ. CDR3 coding DNA: TGCGCCAGCAGCGACTCGACAGGGAACTCACCCCTCCACTTT. It encodes CASSDSTGNSPLHF.

This chain links TRBV19 with TRBJ2-1; 8 positions agree with TRBD1. The germline CDR1 and CDR2 sequences are LNHDA and SQIVND (reference sequence). CDR3 size: 15 residues. V dropped 6 bases and J dropped 4; count of bases not matched to a gene: 8. CDR3 sequence: CASSEGTGSYNEQFF. DNA for the CDR3: TGTGCCAGTAGCGAGGGGACAGGATCTTACAATGAGCAGTTCTTC.

The chain couples TRBV11-2 to TRBJ1-1, with 7 positions matching TRBD1. Looked up from germline, CDR1 is SGHAT and CDR2 is FQNNGV. J gave up 8 bases and V 2 bases, and 14 bases lay outside the gene matches. The CDR3 sequence is 16 residues long. The CDR3 sequence is CASSLREGALGTEAFF. The CDR3, as DNA: TGTGCCAGCAGCTTAAGAGAGGGGGCCTTGGGTACAGAAGCTTTCTTT.

V gene TRBV5-8 combines with J gene TRBJ1-1; D unclear. The V gene lost 0 bases and the J gene lost 3 bases, with 9 bases spanning the gap. The CDR3 totals 14 residues. Germline V gives CDR1 SGHTS, CDR2 YDEGEE. CDR3 protein: CASSLGRAYTEAFF. CDR3 nucleotides: TGTGCCAGCAGCTTGGGGCGGGCTTACACTGAAGCTTTCTTT.

The rearrangement uses TRBV28 and TRBJ1-1, with 9 positions matching TRBD1. This CDR3 is 14 amino acids long. J lost 4 bases, V lost 4 bases, and 4 bases had no gene match. Germline V gives CDR1 MDHEN, CDR2 SYDVKM. CDR3 DNA: TGTGCCAGCAGTTCCTACAGGGGGCGCACTGAAGCTTTCTTT. It yields the protein CASSSYRGRTEAFF.

This clone was detected ten times or more. In the same sample, other DNA sequences code for this CDR3. This chain connects TRBV29-1 to TRBJ1-5, with D perhaps matching TRBD1 (6 bases). Trimming removed 6 bases from V and 6 bases from J, with 15 bases in between. The length of the CDR3 is 13 residues. CDR1 is SQVTM, CDR2 ANQGSEA, per germline. The CDR3 DNA is TGCAGCGTATCAGGGGAGGGGGGTCAGCCCCAGCATTTT. Amino acids: CSVSGEGGQPQHF.

This clone was recorded once. The rearrangement joins TRBV19 to TRBJ2-1; a possible D gene is TRBD2 (6 bases). Germline loops: CDR1 LNHDA, CDR2 SQIVND (reference sequence). This CDR3 has 17 residues. The V gene lost 1 base and the J gene lost 7 bases, with 20 bases spanning the gap. CDR3 DNA: TGTGCCAGTAGTATAGGTTTCCTTCGCAGTCGGGGGAATGAGCAGTTCTTC. It translates to CASSIGFLRSRGNEQFF.

V gene TRBV2 combines with J gene TRBJ2-7, with D perhaps TRBD1 (5 bases). Deletions cut 0 bases from V and 13 bases from J, with 13 bases between. The CDR3 contains 12 residues. The V gene's germline CDR1 is SNHLY and CDR2 FYNNEI. Written as DNA, the CDR3 is TGTGCCAGCAGTGAAGCGCTACAGGTATCTTACTTC. Its translation: CASSEALQVSYF.

The V call is TRBV6-2 or TRBV6-3, the J call TRBJ2-5; 9 bases map to TRBD2. The V segment lost 5 bases and the J segment 4 bases; nucleotides outside the gene matches: 11. From germline, CDR1 is MNHEY and CDR2 SVGEGT. The CDR3 loop spans 16 amino acids. CDR3 coding DNA: TGTGCCAGCAGTCCCCTTGAGCGGGGGGCCGGAGAGACCCAGTACTTC. Its protein product is CASSPLERGAGETQYF.

The rearrangement joins TRBV20-1 to TRBJ2-3; the D gene is possibly TRBD2 (5 bases). V was trimmed by 3 bases and J by 3 bases, leaving 16 bases between them. CDR3 length: 15 residues. CDR1 is DFQATT and CDR2 is SNEGSKA in the germline V gene (reference sequence). The CDR3 DNA follows: TGCAGTGCTAGTAGGGAGACTTATTATACAGATACGCAGTATTTT. Its translation is CSASRETYYTDTQYF.

The chain employs TRBV19 and TRBJ1-2, with 10 bases matching TRBD1. The V and J ends lost 3 bases and 5 bases, in that order; junction bases with no gene match: 0. The CDR3 runs to 13 residues. In germline, CDR1 is LNHDA, CDR2 SQIVND (reference sequence). The CDR3 DNA sequence: TGTGCCAGTAGTATGGGACAGGGGTATGGCTACACCTTC. Protein: CASSMGQGYGYTF.

V gene TRBV5-4 combines with J gene TRBJ2-3; tentatively, D is TRBD2 (6 bases). Germline lookup yields CDR1 SGHNT and CDR2 YYREEE (reference sequence). The V end was cut by 2 bases, the J end by 2 bases, with 12 bases between. The CDR3 sequence is 15 residues long. The CDR3 DNA follows: TGTGCCAGCAGCTTAACCGCGGGGCCCACAGATACGCAGTATTTT. Its translation: CASSLTAGPTDTQYF.

The V and J genes are TRBV7-2 and TRBJ2-5; 8 bases agree with TRBD2. Trimming at V came to 5 bases and at J to 9 bases, leaving 14 bases not matched to a gene. This CDR3 comprises 15 residues. Germline assignment: CDR1 SGHTA and CDR2 FQGNSA. The CDR3 DNA sequence: TGTGCCAGCAGCCCTTTAGCGGGGCCCCTTACGCCCCAGTACTTC. Translation gives CASSPLAGPLTPQYF.

The chain combines TRBV5-1 with TRBJ1-1, with a possible D match to TRBD1 (5 bases). The CDR3 spans 11 residues. The V gene lost 0 bases and the J gene lost 11 bases, with 8 bases spanning the gap. From germline, CDR1 is SGHRS and CDR2 YFSETQ. In DNA form, the CDR3 reads TGCGCCAGCAGCTTGGGACAGATGGCTTTCTTT. This sequence encodes CASSLGQMAFF.

This clone appeared a single time. The J gene is TRBJ2-1, the V gene TRBV28, with TRBD2 as a possible D gene (5 bases). V lost 7 bases to trimming and J lost 4 bases, with 14 bases between them. Germline V gene sequence: CDR1 MDHEN, CDR2 SYDVKM. This CDR3 has 14 amino acids. CDR3 region: CASTLEPGYNEQFF. In DNA form, the CDR3 reads TGTGCCAGCACCTTGGAACCGGGGTACAATGAGCAGTTCTTC.

The chain combines TRBV29-1 with TRBJ1-2; D gene unclear. V lost 7 bases and J lost 4, with 16 bases in between. The CDR3 consists of 13 residues. Germline CDR1 SQVTM, CDR2 ANQGSEA. In nucleotides, the CDR3 is TGCAGCGCCCTCGAAGGAGTCACCTATGGCTACACCTTC. Translating it yields CSALEGVTYGYTF.

This clone was recorded at least ten times. The chain recombines TRBV18 with TRBJ1-2; D not certain. V was trimmed by 3 bases and J by 2 bases, leaving 10 bases between them. The length of the CDR3 is 14 residues. Germline V CDR1 and CDR2: KGHSH, LQKENI. The CDR3 nucleotides read TGTGCCAGCTCACCGGCAGGTCGGAACTATGGCTACACCTTC. Its protein is CASSPAGRNYGYTF.

The chain couples TRBV19 to TRBJ2-7; weak D call: TRBD1 (6 bases). This CDR3 comprises 11 residues. Germline lookup yields CDR1 LNHDA and CDR2 SQIVND (reference sequence). The V end was cut by 4 bases, the J end by 9 bases, with 10 bases between. CDR3 region: CASSNRAGQYF. CDR3 sequence (DNA): TGTGCCAGTAGTAACAGGGCCGGGCAGTACTTC.

J is TRBJ1-2 and V is TRBV3-1 (or the pseudogene TRBV3-2); 11 bases align to TRBD1. The V segment lost 1 base and the J segment 6 bases; nucleotides outside the gene matches: 1. Germline assignment: CDR1 LGHDT and CDR2 YNNKEL (reference sequence). CDR3 length equals 14 residues. The CDR3 region has the DNA TGTGCCAGCAGCCAAGGGACAGGGGGCGATGGCTACACCTTC. The encoded protein is CASSQGTGGDGYTF.

CDR3 amino acids: CASSPRIEATNTGELFF. In DNA form, the CDR3 reads TGTGCCAGCTCACCACGTATTGAGGCCACTAACACCGGGGAGCTGTTTTTT. The chain recombines TRBV18 with TRBJ2-2; the D is unclear. Germline V lookup: CDR1 KGHSH, CDR2 LQKENI. Trimming removed 1 base from V and 2 bases from J, with 14 bases in between. The CDR3 length is 17 residues.

This chain uses TRBV7-2 with TRBJ2-3, with 10 bases aligning to TRBD2. Trimming at V came to 7 bases and at J to 5 bases, leaving 9 bases not matched to a gene. The CDR3 covers 15 residues. CDR1 is SGHTA and CDR2 is FQGNSA in the germline V gene. The CDR3 protein is CASTLSGGAGDTQYF. The DNA of the CDR3 is TGTGCCAGCACTTTAAGCGGGGGGGCAGGAGATACGCAGTATTTT.

The V gene is TRBV2, the J gene TRBJ2-5; maybe TRBD2 (5 bases). The CDR3 covers 14 residues. Germline V gene lookup returns CDR1 SNHLY and CDR2 FYNNEI. V lost 1 base to trimming and J lost 2 bases, with 8 bases between them. CDR3 amino acids: CASSEEADQETQYF. DNA for the CDR3: TGTGCCAGCAGTGAAGAAGCGGATCAAGAGACCCAGTACTTC.

A remark on this clone: In the same sample, other DNA sequences code for this CDR3. The J gene is TRBJ2-7, the V gene TRBV5-1; 10 bases map to TRBD2. The CDR3 spans 14 residues. V lost 4 bases and J lost 2; bases outside the gene matches: 3. From germline, CDR1 is SGHRS and CDR2 YFSETQ. The CDR3, as DNA: TGCGCCAGCAGCAGCAGCGGGGGGGCCTACGAGCAGTACTTC. Encoded protein: CASSSSGGAYEQYF.

The chain couples TRBV24-1 to TRBJ2-3, with TRBD1 identical over 8 bases. The CDR3 length is 15 residues. The J segment lost 4 bases and the V segment lost 0 bases, leaving 2 bases of the junction unmatched. Germline loops: CDR1 KGHDR, CDR2 SFDVKD. Here the CDR3 reads CATSDLQDRADTQYF. CDR3 sequence (DNA): TGTGCCACCAGTGATTTGCAGGACAGGGCAGATACGCAGTATTTT.